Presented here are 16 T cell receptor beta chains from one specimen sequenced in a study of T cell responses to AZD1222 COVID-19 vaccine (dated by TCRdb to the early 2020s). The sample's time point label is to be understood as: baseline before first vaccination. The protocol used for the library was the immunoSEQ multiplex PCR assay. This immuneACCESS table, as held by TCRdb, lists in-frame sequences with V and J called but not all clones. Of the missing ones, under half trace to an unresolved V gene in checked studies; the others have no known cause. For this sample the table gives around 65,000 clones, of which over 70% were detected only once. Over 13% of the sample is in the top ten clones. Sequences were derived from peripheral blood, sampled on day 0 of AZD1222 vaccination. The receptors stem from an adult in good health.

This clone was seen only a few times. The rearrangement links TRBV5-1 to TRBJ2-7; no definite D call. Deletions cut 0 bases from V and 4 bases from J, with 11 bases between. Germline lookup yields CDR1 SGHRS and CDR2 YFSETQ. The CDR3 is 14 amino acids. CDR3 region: CASSLDGGSYEQYF. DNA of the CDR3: TGCGCCAGCAGCTTGGATGGCGGATCATACGAGCAGTACTTC.

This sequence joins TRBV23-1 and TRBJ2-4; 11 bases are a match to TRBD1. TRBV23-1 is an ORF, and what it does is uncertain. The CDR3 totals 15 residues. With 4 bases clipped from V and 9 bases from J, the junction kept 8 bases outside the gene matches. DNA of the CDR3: TGCGCCAGCAGTCGAGGACAGGGGGCGCTTCCCATTCAGTACTTC. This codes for CASSRGQGALPIQYF.

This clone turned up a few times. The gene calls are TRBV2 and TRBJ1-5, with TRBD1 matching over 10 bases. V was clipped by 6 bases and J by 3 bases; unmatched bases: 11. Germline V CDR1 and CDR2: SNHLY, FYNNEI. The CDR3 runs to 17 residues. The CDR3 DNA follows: TGTGCCAGCAGGGGAGGCCGGGACAGGGGAGACAATCAGCCCCAGCATTTT. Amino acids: CASRGGRDRGDNQPQHF. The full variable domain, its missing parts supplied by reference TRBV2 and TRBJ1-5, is EPEVTQTPSHQVTQMGQEVILRCVPISNHLYFYWYRQILGQKVEFLVSFYNNEISEKSEIFDDQFSVERPDGSNFTLKIRSTKLEDSAMYFCASRGGRDRGDNQPQHFGDGTRLSIL.

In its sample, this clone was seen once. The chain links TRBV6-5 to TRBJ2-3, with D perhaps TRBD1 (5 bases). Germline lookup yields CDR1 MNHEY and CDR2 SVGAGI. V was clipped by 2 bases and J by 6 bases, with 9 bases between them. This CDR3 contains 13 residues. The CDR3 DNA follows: TGTGCCAGCAGTTACGGCAGGGCGGATACGCAGTATTTT. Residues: CASSYGRADTQYF.

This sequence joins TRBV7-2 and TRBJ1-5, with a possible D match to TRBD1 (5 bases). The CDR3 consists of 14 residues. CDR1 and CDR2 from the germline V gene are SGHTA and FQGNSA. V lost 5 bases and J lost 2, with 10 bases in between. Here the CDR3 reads CASSIGEGNQPQHF. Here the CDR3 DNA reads TGTGCCAGCAGCATAGGGGAAGGCAATCAGCCCCAGCATTTT.

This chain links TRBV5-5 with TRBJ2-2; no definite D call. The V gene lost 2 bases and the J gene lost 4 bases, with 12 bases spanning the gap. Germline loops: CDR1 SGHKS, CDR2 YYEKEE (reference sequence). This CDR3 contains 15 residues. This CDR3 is CASSFRPAGTGELFF. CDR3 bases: TGTGCCAGCAGCTTTCGGCCAGCAGGCACCGGGGAGCTGTTTTTT.

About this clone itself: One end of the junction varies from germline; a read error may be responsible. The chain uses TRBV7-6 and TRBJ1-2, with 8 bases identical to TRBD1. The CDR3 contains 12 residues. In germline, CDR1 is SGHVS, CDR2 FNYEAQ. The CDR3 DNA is TGTGCCAGCAGCGACGGACAGGGACTGGTCTTCTTC. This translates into CASSDGQGLVFF.

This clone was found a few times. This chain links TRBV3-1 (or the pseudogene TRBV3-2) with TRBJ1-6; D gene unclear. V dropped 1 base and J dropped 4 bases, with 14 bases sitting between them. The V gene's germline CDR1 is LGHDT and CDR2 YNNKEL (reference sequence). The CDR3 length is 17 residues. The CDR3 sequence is CASSQVPLGIYNSPLHF. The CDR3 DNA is TGTGCCAGCAGCCAAGTTCCTCTAGGGATTTATAATTCACCCCTCCACTTT.

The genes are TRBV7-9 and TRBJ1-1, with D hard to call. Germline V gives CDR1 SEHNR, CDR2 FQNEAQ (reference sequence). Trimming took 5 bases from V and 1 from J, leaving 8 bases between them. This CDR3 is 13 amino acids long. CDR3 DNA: TGTGCCAGCAGCCCCCCCCGGAACACTGAAGCTTTCTTT. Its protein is CASSPPRNTEAFF. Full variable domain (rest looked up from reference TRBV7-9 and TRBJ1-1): DTGVSQNPRHKITKRGQNVTFRCDPISEHNRLYWYRQTLGQGPEFLTYFQNEAQLEKSRLLSDRFSAERPKGSFSTLEIQRTEQGDSAMYLCASSPPRNTEAFFGQGTRLTVV.

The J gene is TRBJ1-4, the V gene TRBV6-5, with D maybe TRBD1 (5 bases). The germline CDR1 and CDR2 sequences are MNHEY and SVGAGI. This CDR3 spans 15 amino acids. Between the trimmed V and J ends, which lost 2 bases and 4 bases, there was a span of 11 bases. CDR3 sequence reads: CASSYDGTVNEKLFF. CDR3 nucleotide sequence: TGTGCCAGCAGTTACGACGGGACGGTTAATGAAAAACTGTTTTTT.

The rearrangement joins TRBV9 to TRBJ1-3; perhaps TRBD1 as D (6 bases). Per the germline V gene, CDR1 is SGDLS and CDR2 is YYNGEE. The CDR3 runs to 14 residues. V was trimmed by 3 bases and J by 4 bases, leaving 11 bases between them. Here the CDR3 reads CASSDWTAGNTIYF. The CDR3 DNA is TGTGCCAGCAGCGATTGGACAGCCGGAAACACCATATATTTT.

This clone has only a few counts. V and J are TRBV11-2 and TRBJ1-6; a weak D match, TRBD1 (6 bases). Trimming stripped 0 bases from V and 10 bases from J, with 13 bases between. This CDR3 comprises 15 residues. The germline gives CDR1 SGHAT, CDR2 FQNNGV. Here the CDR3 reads CASSLEGGVGSPLHF. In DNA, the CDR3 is TGTGCCAGCAGCTTAGAAGGGGGAGTAGGCTCACCCCTCCACTTT.

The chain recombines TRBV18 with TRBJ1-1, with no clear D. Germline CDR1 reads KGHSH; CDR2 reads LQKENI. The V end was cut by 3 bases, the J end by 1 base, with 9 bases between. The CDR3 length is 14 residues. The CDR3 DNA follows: TGTGCCAGCTCACCTCTACCCGAGAACACTGAAGCTTTCTTT. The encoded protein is CASSPLPENTEAFF.

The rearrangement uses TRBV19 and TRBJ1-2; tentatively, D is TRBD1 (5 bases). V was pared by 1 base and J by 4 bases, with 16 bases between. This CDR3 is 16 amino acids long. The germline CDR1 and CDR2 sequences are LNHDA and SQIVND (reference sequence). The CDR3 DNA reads TGTGCCAGTAGTATAGGAGACAGCCCGAGTCCCTATGGCTACACCTTC. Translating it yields CASSIGDSPSPYGYTF.

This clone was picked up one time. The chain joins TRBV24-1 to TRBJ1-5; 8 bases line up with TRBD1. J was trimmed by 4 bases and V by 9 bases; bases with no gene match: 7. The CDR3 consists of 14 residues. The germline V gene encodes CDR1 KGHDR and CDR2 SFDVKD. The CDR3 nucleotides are TGTGCCACCTCTGACAGGGGTGGTAATCAGCCCCAGCATTTT. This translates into CATSDRGGNQPQHF.

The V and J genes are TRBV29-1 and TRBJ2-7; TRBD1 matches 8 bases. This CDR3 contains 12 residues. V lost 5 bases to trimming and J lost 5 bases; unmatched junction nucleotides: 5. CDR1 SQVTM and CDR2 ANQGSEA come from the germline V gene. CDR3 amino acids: CSVTGGWDEQYF. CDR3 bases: TGCAGCGTTACAGGGGGTTGGGACGAGCAGTACTTC.